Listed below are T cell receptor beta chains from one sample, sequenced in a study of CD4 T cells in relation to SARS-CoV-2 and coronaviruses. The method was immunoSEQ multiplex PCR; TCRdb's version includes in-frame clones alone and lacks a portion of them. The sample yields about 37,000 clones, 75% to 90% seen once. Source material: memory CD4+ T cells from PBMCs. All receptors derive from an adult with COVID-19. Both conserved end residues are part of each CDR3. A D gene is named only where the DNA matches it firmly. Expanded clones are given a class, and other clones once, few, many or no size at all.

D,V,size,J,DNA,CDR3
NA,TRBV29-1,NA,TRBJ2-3,TGCAGCGTTGAAGGTCTAGCTTATTCAGATACGCAGTATTTT,CSVEGLAYSDTQYF
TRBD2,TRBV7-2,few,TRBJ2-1,TGTGCCAGCAGCTTATACCCCCTAGCGGGAAATGAGCAGTTCTTC,CASSLYPLAGNEQFF
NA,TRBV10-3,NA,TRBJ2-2,TGTGCCATCAGTGAAGGGTCCACCGGGGAGCTGTTTTTT,CAISEGSTGELFF
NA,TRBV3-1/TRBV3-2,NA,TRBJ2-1,TGTGCCAGCAGCCAAGGGACTGACAATGAGCAGTTCTTC,CASSQGTDNEQFF
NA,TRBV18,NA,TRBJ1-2,TGTGCCAGCTCACCGGGGACGGCCCAGCGGGGCTACACCTTC,CASSPGTAQRGYTF
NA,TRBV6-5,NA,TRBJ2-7,TGTGCCAGCAGAAAAGCGGGTGCTGGGTACGAGCAGTACTTC,CASRKAGAGYEQYF
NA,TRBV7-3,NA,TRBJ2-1,TGTGCCAGCAGCTCCGTAGGGGGCAATGAGCAGTTCTTC,CASSSVGGNEQFF
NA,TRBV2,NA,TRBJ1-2,TGTGCCAGCAGTGAAGTCGGCAGGGGAGGTGGCTACACCTTC,CASSEVGRGGGYTF
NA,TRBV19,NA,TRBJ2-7,TGTGCCAGTAGTAACTCCCTGAGCGAGCAGTACTTC,CASSNSLSEQYF
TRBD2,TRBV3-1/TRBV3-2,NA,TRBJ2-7,TGTGCCAGCAGCCAAGGATATGGGACTAGCGGCTACGAGCAGTACTTC,CASSQGYGTSGYEQYF
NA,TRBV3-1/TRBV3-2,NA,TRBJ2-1,TGTGCCAGCAGCCCCTCCCTTGGGGGGCCGGCCTACAATGAGCAGTTCTTC,CASSPSLGGPAYNEQFF
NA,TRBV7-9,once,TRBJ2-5,TGTGCCAGCAGCTTAGTTCTAGGGCAGCAAGAGACCCAGTACTTC,CASSLVLGQQETQYF
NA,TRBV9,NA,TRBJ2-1,TGTGCCAGCAGCGTAGCGGTGAGCGGTCCCTACAATGAGCAGTTCTTC,CASSVAVSGPYNEQFF
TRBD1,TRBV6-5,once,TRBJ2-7,TGTGCCAGCAGTTACGGTCAACGGGACAGGTTGATGCGGCAGTACTTC,CASSYGQRDRLMRQYF
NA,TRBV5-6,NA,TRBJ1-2,TGTGCCAGCAGCTGGTTCCCCCAGGGATGGAGTAACTATGGCTACACCTTC,CASSWFPQGWSNYGYTF
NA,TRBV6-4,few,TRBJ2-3,TGTGCCAGCAGTGAACAGCGGACAGATACGCAGTATTTT,CASSEQRTDTQYF
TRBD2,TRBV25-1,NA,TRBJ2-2,TGTGCCAGCAGTGATCCCTCTAGCGGGAGGGGTACCGGGGAGCTGTTTTTT,CASSDPSSGRGTGELFF